The 8 T cell receptor beta chains below come from one sample, sequenced in a study of T cells expressing NK-cell markers. TCRdb reprocessed the 5' RACE reads and keeps a single row for each CDR3 protein, giving no DNA. The sample table sets out about 460,000 distinct CDR3 sequences. What was sequenced was blood T cells: a sorted CD56 or NKG2C T cell subset, CD4+ or CD8+ T cells, or bulk PBMC T cells (not recorded which). Source of these receptors: a woman between 45 and 65 years old in good health.

The J gene is TRBJ2-6, the V gene TRBV10-3; TCRdb gives TRBD1 as the D gene, but with no DNA this cannot be confirmed. This CDR3 is built from 17 residues. The germline gives CDR1 ENHRY, CDR2 SYGVKD. CDR3 in amino acids: CAISPGQGNSGANVLTF.

The chain is built from TRBV4-1 and TRBJ2-7; TCRdb's D call, TRBD2, is unchecked because there is no DNA. Germline assignment: CDR1 MGHRA and CDR2 YSYEKL. The CDR3 length is 15 residues. The CDR3 loop is CASSQVREGTYEQYF.

The chain recombines TRBV20-1 with TRBJ2-7. The germline V gene has CDR1 DFQATT and CDR2 SNEGSKA (reference sequence). This CDR3 spans 14 amino acids. The CDR3 is CSVWESSVRGEQYF.

The chain links TRBV11-3 to TRBJ2-1. The germline V gene has CDR1 SGHNT and CDR2 YENEEA. This CDR3 region has 11 residues. The CDR3 reads CASKQSGEQFF.

This sequence joins TRBV5-1 and TRBJ2-3; checking the TCRdb D call of TRBD1 is not possible without DNA. The germline gives CDR1 SGHRS, CDR2 YFSETQ. The CDR3 covers 14 residues. This CDR3 is CASSLAGTTDTQYF.

This rearrangement joins TRBV6-1 to TRBJ2-2; TCRdb proposes TRBD2, but this gene call is untestable without DNA. This CDR3 is built from 15 residues. Germline values: CDR1 MNHNS, CDR2 SASEGT. CDR3 region: CASSWGRPNTGELFF.

This chain uses TRBV7-9 with TRBJ1-4; TCRdb selects TRBD1, and the lack of DNA leaves this call unchecked. CDR1 is SEHNR, CDR2 FQNEAQ, per germline (reference sequence). This CDR3 contains 13 residues. The CDR3 spells CASSITGAEKLFF. Drawing the rest from reference TRBV7-9 and TRBJ1-4, the complete variable domain is DTGVSQNPRHKITKRGQNVTFRCDPISEHNRLYWYRQTLGQGPEFLTYFQNEAQLEKSRLLSDRFSAERPKGSFSTLEIQRTEQGDSAMYLCASSITGAEKLFFGSGTQLSVL.

V usage is TRBV5-1 and J usage is TRBJ2-3. Germline V gives CDR1 SGHRS, CDR2 YFSETQ. This CDR3 contains 13 residues. The CDR3 loop reads CASSLTERDTQYF. The full variable domain, with the rest looked up from reference TRBV5-1 and TRBJ2-3, is KAGVTQTPRYLIKTRGQQVTLSCSPISGHRSVSWYQQTPGQGLQFLFEYFSETQRNKGNFPGRFSGRQFSNSRSEMNVSTLELGDSALYLCASSLTERDTQYFGPGTRLTVL.